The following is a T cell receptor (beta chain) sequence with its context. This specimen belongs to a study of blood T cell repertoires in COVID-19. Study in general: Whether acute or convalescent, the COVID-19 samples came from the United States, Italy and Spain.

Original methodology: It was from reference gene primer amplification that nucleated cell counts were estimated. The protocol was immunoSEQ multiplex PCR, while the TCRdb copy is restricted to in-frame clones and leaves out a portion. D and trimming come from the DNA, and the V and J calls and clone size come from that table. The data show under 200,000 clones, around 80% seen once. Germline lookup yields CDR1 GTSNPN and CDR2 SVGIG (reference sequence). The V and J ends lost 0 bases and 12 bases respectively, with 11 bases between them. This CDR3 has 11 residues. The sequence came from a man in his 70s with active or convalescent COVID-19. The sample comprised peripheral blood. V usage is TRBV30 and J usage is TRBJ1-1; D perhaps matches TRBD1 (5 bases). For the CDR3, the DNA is TGTGCCTGGAGTGTATTCGGGGGGACTTTCTTT. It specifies CAWSVFGGTFF.